The rows below give T cell receptor beta chains drawn from one sample of a study of long-term antiretroviral therapy in people with HIV. Using immunoSEQ multiplex PCR, the repertoire was profiled, and TCRdb retains in-frame clones only, with some absent. The table has tens of thousands of clones, about 96% seen once; the top ten hold 2.4%. The sequenced sample was unsorted PBMCs, obtained approximately 6.8 years after starting antiretroviral therapy. Receptors originate from a man in his thirties or forties with HIV. Each CDR3 is given with its conserved first and last residue. The D gene is left open where the match is weak. Expanded clones are given a class, and other clones once, few, many or no size at all.

j_call: TRBJ2-5
d_call: TRBD2
v_call: TRBV6-6
clone_size: once
cdr3_aa: CASRAGGTQYF
cdr3_nt: TGTGCCAGCAGGGCGGGGGGGACCCAGTACTTC

j_call: TRBJ2-1
d_call: TRBD1
v_call: TRBV9
clone_size: NA
cdr3_aa: CASSAGQYNEQFF
cdr3_nt: TGTGCCAGCAGCGCGGGACAGTACAATGAGCAGTTCTTC

j_call: TRBJ1-1
d_call: NA
v_call: TRBV27
clone_size: NA
cdr3_aa: CASSLLTGMNTEAFF
cdr3_nt: TGTGCCAGCAGTCTCTTGACAGGTATGAACACTGAAGCTTTCTTT

j_call: TRBJ1-2
d_call: NA
v_call: TRBV14
clone_size: NA
cdr3_aa: CASSAGTGYGYTF
cdr3_nt: TGTGCCAGCAGCGCCGGGACGGGCTATGGCTACACCTTC

j_call: TRBJ2-3
d_call: TRBD2
v_call: TRBV5-6
clone_size: NA
cdr3_aa: CASGTSGTDTQYF
cdr3_nt: TGTGCCAGCGGGACTAGCGGAACAGATACGCAGTATTTT

j_call: TRBJ2-7
d_call: NA
v_call: TRBV5-6
clone_size: once
cdr3_aa: CASSLGSSMGYEQYF
cdr3_nt: TGTGCCAGCAGCTTAGGCAGTTCGATGGGCTACGAGCAGTACTTC

j_call: TRBJ2-3
d_call: TRBD2
v_call: TRBV9
clone_size: NA
cdr3_aa: CASSLAGGDTQYF
cdr3_nt: TGTGCCAGCAGCTTAGCGGGAGGGGATACGCAGTATTTT

j_call: TRBJ1-1
d_call: NA
v_call: TRBV13
clone_size: NA
cdr3_aa: CASSLAVGISEAFF
cdr3_nt: TGTGCCAGCAGCTTAGCTGTTGGGATCTCTGAAGCTTTCTTT

j_call: TRBJ2-3
d_call: NA
v_call: TRBV11-2
clone_size: NA
cdr3_aa: CASSLELLADTQYF
cdr3_nt: TGTGCCAGCAGCTTAGAGTTGTTAGCGGATACGCAGTATTTT

j_call: TRBJ2-1
d_call: TRBD2
v_call: TRBV4-2
clone_size: once
cdr3_aa: CASSQRGLAGTIYNEQFF
cdr3_nt: TGTGCCAGCAGCCAGAGAGGACTAGCGGGTACAATCTACAATGAGCAGTTCTTC

j_call: TRBJ1-3
d_call: NA
v_call: TRBV4-3
clone_size: NA
cdr3_aa: CASSQNPLGAHSGNTIYF
cdr3_nt: TGCGCCAGCAGCCAAAACCCCTTGGGGGCACACTCTGGAAACACCATATATTTT

j_call: TRBJ2-1
d_call: NA
v_call: TRBV7-7
clone_size: NA
cdr3_aa: CASSEQVGGYNEQFF
cdr3_nt: TGTGCTAGCAGCGAACAGGTCGGAGGGTACAATGAGCAGTTCTTC

j_call: TRBJ2-3
d_call: TRBD2
v_call: TRBV4-3
clone_size: NA
cdr3_aa: CASSQTSGGDTQYF
cdr3_nt: TGCGCCAGCAGCCAAACTAGCGGGGGTGATACGCAGTATTTT

j_call: TRBJ2-2
d_call: TRBD2
v_call: TRBV19
clone_size: NA
cdr3_aa: CASRWLAATGELFF
cdr3_nt: TGTGCCAGTCGGTGGCTAGCGGCTACCGGGGAGCTGTTTTTT

j_call: TRBJ2-6
d_call: NA
v_call: TRBV30
clone_size: NA
cdr3_aa: CAWSKGLSSGANVLTF
cdr3_nt: TGTGCCTGGAGTAAGGGTCTAAGCTCTGGGGCCAACGTCCTGACTTTC

j_call: TRBJ2-1
d_call: NA
v_call: TRBV19
clone_size: NA
cdr3_aa: CASTKQGRYNEQFF
cdr3_nt: TGTGCCAGTACTAAACAGGGGAGGTACAATGAGCAGTTCTTC

j_call: TRBJ2-7
d_call: TRBD1
v_call: TRBV6-1
clone_size: NA
cdr3_aa: CASSVGQGAAYEQYF
cdr3_nt: TGTGCCAGCAGTGTTGGACAGGGGGCGGCCTACGAGCAGTACTTC

j_call: TRBJ2-1
d_call: NA
v_call: TRBV7-9
clone_size: NA
cdr3_aa: CASSLVLSYNEQFF
cdr3_nt: TGTGCCAGCAGCCTAGTTTTGTCCTACAATGAGCAGTTCTTC

j_call: TRBJ2-3
d_call: NA
v_call: TRBV7-9
clone_size: NA
cdr3_aa: CASSLYVLPGTDTQYF
cdr3_nt: TGTGCCAGCAGCTTATACGTCCTACCCGGTACAGATACGCAGTATTTT

j_call: TRBJ2-1
d_call: NA
v_call: TRBV7-9
clone_size: NA
cdr3_aa: CASSWGATNEQFF
cdr3_nt: TGTGCCAGCAGCTGGGGGGCCACCAATGAGCAGTTCTTC

j_call: TRBJ2-5
d_call: NA
v_call: TRBV5-6
clone_size: few
cdr3_aa: CASSLVGRSQETQYF
cdr3_nt: TGTGCCAGCAGCTTGGTCGGGAGATCCCAAGAGACCCAGTACTTC

j_call: TRBJ2-1
d_call: NA
v_call: TRBV27
clone_size: NA
cdr3_aa: CASSFGGVRVGSNEQFF
cdr3_nt: TGTGCCAGCAGTTTTGGCGGGGTCAGGGTGGGGAGCAATGAGCAGTTCTTC

j_call: TRBJ2-4
d_call: TRBD1
v_call: TRBV6-1
clone_size: NA
cdr3_aa: CASSDVRDRGWDIQYF
cdr3_nt: TGTGCCAGCAGTGATGTCCGGGACAGGGGTTGGGACATTCAGTACTTC

j_call: TRBJ1-2
d_call: NA
v_call: TRBV21-1
clone_size: NA
cdr3_aa: CAVLQGEPSYGYTF
cdr3_nt: TGTGCCGTCTTACAGGGGGAACCCTCCTATGGCTACACCTTC

j_call: TRBJ1-1
d_call: NA
v_call: TRBV20-1
clone_size: NA
cdr3_aa: CSALWDSATFF
cdr3_nt: TGCAGTGCTTTATGGGACTCGGCAACTTTCTTT

j_call: TRBJ2-2
d_call: TRBD2
v_call: TRBV6-5
clone_size: NA
cdr3_aa: CASSYASGSTGELFF
cdr3_nt: TGTGCCAGCAGTTACGCTAGCGGGAGCACCGGGGAGCTGTTTTTT

j_call: TRBJ2-2
d_call: TRBD1
v_call: TRBV11-3
clone_size: NA
cdr3_aa: CASSSGTANTGELFF
cdr3_nt: TGTGCCAGCAGCTCAGGGACAGCGAACACCGGGGAGCTGTTTTTT

j_call: TRBJ1-4
d_call: TRBD1
v_call: TRBV27
clone_size: NA
cdr3_aa: CASSHQGAEEKLFF
cdr3_nt: TGTGCCAGCAGTCACCAGGGGGCTGAGGAAAAACTGTTTTTT

j_call: TRBJ1-2
d_call: TRBD1
v_call: TRBV18
clone_size: NA
cdr3_aa: CASSPGTDRDGYTF
cdr3_nt: TGTGCCAGCTCACCAGGGACAGATCGTGATGGCTACACCTTC

j_call: TRBJ2-1
d_call: NA
v_call: TRBV19
clone_size: NA
cdr3_aa: CASKETNAHNEQFF
cdr3_nt: TGTGCCAGTAAGGAGACCAACGCACACAATGAGCAGTTCTTC

j_call: TRBJ2-1
d_call: NA
v_call: TRBV4-2
clone_size: NA
cdr3_aa: CASSQRGARNEQFF
cdr3_nt: TGTGCCAGCAGCCAACGGGGGGCTCGCAATGAGCAGTTCTTC

j_call: TRBJ2-1
d_call: TRBD2
v_call: TRBV6-1
clone_size: NA
cdr3_aa: CASSENWRGVGEQFF
cdr3_nt: TGTGCCAGCAGTGAAAATTGGCGGGGGGTAGGGGAGCAGTTCTTC

j_call: TRBJ1-1
d_call: NA
v_call: TRBV19
clone_size: NA
cdr3_aa: CASSTILNTEAFF
cdr3_nt: TGTGCCAGTAGTACGATCTTGAACACTGAAGCTTTCTTT

j_call: TRBJ2-3
d_call: NA
v_call: TRBV4-1
clone_size: NA
cdr3_aa: CASSQAPRDTDTQYF
cdr3_nt: TGCGCCAGCAGCCAAGCCCCGCGGGACACAGATACGCAGTATTTT

j_call: TRBJ1-6
d_call: NA
v_call: TRBV4-3
clone_size: NA
cdr3_aa: CASSQVPRGRVNSPLHF
cdr3_nt: TGCGCCAGCAGCCAAGTTCCGAGGGGAAGGGTTAATTCACCCCTCCACTTT

j_call: TRBJ2-2
d_call: TRBD2
v_call: TRBV19
clone_size: NA
cdr3_aa: CASSKTSVGTGELFF
cdr3_nt: TGTGCCAGTAGTAAGACTAGCGTGGGCACCGGGGAGCTGTTTTTT

j_call: TRBJ2-7
d_call: TRBD1
v_call: TRBV25-1
clone_size: NA
cdr3_aa: CASSDPGGAPYEQYF
cdr3_nt: TGTGCCAGCAGTGACCCAGGGGGCGCGCCCTACGAGCAGTACTTC

j_call: TRBJ2-5
d_call: TRBD1
v_call: TRBV6-4
clone_size: NA
cdr3_aa: CASSVLRQGKTQYF
cdr3_nt: TGTGCCAGCAGTGTCCTACGACAGGGAAAGACCCAGTACTTC

j_call: TRBJ2-7
d_call: NA
v_call: TRBV2
clone_size: NA
cdr3_aa: CASSYRSYEQYF
cdr3_nt: TGTGCCAGCAGTTACAGGTCCTACGAGCAGTACTTC

j_call: TRBJ1-2
d_call: NA
v_call: TRBV9
clone_size: NA
cdr3_aa: CASSARQSGYGYTF
cdr3_nt: TGTGCCAGCAGCGCGCGGCAGTCGGGCTATGGCTACACCTTC

j_call: TRBJ2-2
d_call: NA
v_call: TRBV19
clone_size: few
cdr3_aa: CASSIVTNTGELFF
cdr3_nt: TGTGCCAGTAGTATAGTAACCAACACCGGGGAGCTGTTTTTT

j_call: TRBJ1-4
d_call: NA
v_call: TRBV29-1
clone_size: NA
cdr3_aa: CSAEEGEKLFF
cdr3_nt: TGCAGCGCAGAAGAAGGTGAAAAACTGTTTTTT

j_call: TRBJ2-7
d_call: NA
v_call: TRBV4-1
clone_size: NA
cdr3_aa: CASSHPRTGHFYEQYF
cdr3_nt: TGCGCCAGCAGCCATCCGCGAACGGGACATTTTTACGAGCAGTACTTC

j_call: TRBJ2-7
d_call: NA
v_call: TRBV29-1
clone_size: NA
cdr3_aa: CSVEQAGRGEQYF
cdr3_nt: TGCAGCGTAGAACAGGCCGGTCGGGGAGAGCAGTACTTC

j_call: TRBJ1-1
d_call: NA
v_call: TRBV19
clone_size: NA
cdr3_aa: CASTPTVGIPEAFF
cdr3_nt: TGTGCCAGTACCCCGACAGTTGGGATCCCTGAAGCTTTCTTT